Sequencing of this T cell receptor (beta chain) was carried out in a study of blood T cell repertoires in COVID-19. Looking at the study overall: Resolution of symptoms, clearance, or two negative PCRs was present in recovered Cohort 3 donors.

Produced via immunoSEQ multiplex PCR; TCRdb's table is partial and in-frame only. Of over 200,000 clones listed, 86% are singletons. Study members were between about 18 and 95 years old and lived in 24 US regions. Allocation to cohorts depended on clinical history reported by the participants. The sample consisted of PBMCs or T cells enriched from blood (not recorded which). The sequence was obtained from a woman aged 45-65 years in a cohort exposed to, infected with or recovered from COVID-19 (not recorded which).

The CDR3 DNA reads as TGTGCCAGCAGTTCGCCTCGACAGGGGGCTACCTACGAGCAGTACTTC. Translating gives CASSSPRQGATYEQYF. V and J are TRBV6-2 or TRBV6-3 and TRBJ2-7; 10 bases are shared with TRBD1. J gave up 2 bases and V 4 bases, and 8 bases lay outside the gene matches. The CDR3 is 16 amino acids. Germline CDR1 is MNHEY and CDR2 is SVGEGT.